Sequencing of this T cell receptor (beta chain) was carried out in a study of OX40 agonist ivuxolimab in advanced cancers. In the study overall: Cohort: 75% to 90% men, mean age approximately 66, aged roughly 23 to 79.

Method: immunoSEQ multiplex PCR; TCRdb's copy keeps in-frame clones and lacks some. The profile shows about 80,000 clones, approximately 86% of them singletons. Material: CD4+ or CD8+ T cells sorted from blood, obtained in a trial of the OX40 agonist ivuxolimab. The receptor was isolated from an adult with an advanced solid tumor such as melanoma, head and neck, liver or kidney cancer.

This CDR3 reads CASSKGTSYEQYF. As DNA, the CDR3 is TGTGCCAGCAGCAAAGGGACCTCCTACGAGCAGTACTTC. This sequence joins TRBV7-2 and TRBJ2-7; D assignment may be TRBD1 or TRBD2 (5 bases each). V dropped 5 bases and J dropped 0 bases, with 8 bases sitting between them. The CDR3 has 13 residues. Germline V gene sequence: CDR1 SGHTA, CDR2 FQGNSA.